The text below deals with one TCR beta chain. This sample was taken from a study of control samples from healthy donors and cancer patients. Germline lookup yields CDR1 MDHEN and CDR2 SYDVKM. Trimming left V 2 bases short and J 8 bases short, with 15 bases between. CDR3 size: 14 residues. The assay was immunoSEQ multiplex PCR, and TCRdb's table has in-frame clones only and misses some. The data hold about 160,000 clones, with about 93% observed a single time. The origin of this receptor is a woman in her twenties or thirties in good health. The sequenced material came from blood. The chain links TRBV28 to TRBJ2-5; no firm D call. The CDR3 spells CASSLNPSDGTQYF. The CDR3 DNA follows: TGTGCCAGCAGTTTAAACCCCTCCGACGGAACCCAGTACTTC.